These 24 T cell receptor beta chains originate from one sample sequenced in a study of blood T cells in healthy people across ages. A second PCR, run for about 7 to 12 cycles, used a sample-barcoded 5' primer plus a J-beta primer mix. TCRdb re-called the 5' RACE reads through MiXCR, storing one row per CDR3 protein. The sample lists about 730,000 distinct CDR3 sequences; 43% were seen once. Sequenced input: blood. The receptors were gathered from a woman aged 55-69 years in good health.

The rearrangement uses TRBV20-1 and TRBJ2-7; D is possibly TRBD1 or TRBD2 (5 bases each). The germline CDR1 and CDR2 sequences are DFQATT and SNEGSKA (reference sequence). The CDR3 runs to 14 residues. The CDR3 reads CSALKGTDVEEQYF. The CDR3 DNA is TGCAGCGCCTTAAAGGGGACGGACGTCGAAGAGCAGTACTTC.

This clonotype was found a few times. The rearrangement joins TRBV20-1 to TRBJ2-3; tentatively, D is TRBD1 or TRBD2 (6 bases each). Looked up from germline, CDR1 is DFQATT and CDR2 is SNEGSKA (reference sequence). Trimming cost V 0 bases and J 2 bases, with 12 bases left between them. The CDR3 sequence is 15 residues long. CDR3 nucleotides: TGCAGTGCTAGAGATCAGAGGGGGGCCACAGATACGCAGTATTTT. Its protein is CSARDQRGATDTQYF.

The V call is TRBV6-5, the J call TRBJ1-4, with 9 positions matching TRBD1. The V and J ends lost 5 bases and 4 bases, in that order; junction bases with no gene match: 8. Germline CDR1 and CDR2: MNHEY and SVGAGI. The CDR3 consists of 16 residues. CDR3 nucleotides: TGTGCCAGCAGTAGACAGGGGGGAAGTTTTAATGAAAAACTGTTTTTT. The encoded protein is CASSRQGGSFNEKLFF.

This clonotype has only a few counts. This chain joins TRBV29-1 and TRBJ1-1; D not resolved. Germline CDR1 and CDR2: SQVTM and ANQGSEA. Trimming removed 4 bases from V and 4 bases from J, with 13 bases in between. The CDR3 consists of 13 residues. The CDR3 spells CSVGKGSGTEAFF. The DNA of the CDR3 is TGCAGCGTTGGTAAGGGCTCGGGCACTGAAGCTTTCTTT.

The rearrangement joins TRBV29-1 to TRBJ1-1; no clear D. This CDR3 contains 13 residues. Germline V gene sequence: CDR1 SQVTM, CDR2 ANQGSEA. Trimming took 2 bases from V and 1 from J, leaving 8 bases between them. The CDR3 spells CSVEKAENTEAFF. In DNA, the CDR3 is TGCAGCGTTGAAAAGGCGGAGAACACTGAAGCTTTCTTT.

This clonotype was recorded a few times. The chain is built from TRBV9 and TRBJ1-2; unclear D gene. Trimming took 4 bases from V and 0 from J, leaving 10 bases between them. The CDR3 has 14 amino acids. The germline gives CDR1 SGDLS, CDR2 YYNGEE. CDR3 protein: CASSFKKANYGYTF. CDR3 nucleotide sequence: TGTGCCAGCAGCTTCAAGAAAGCTAACTATGGCTACACCTTC.

The rearrangement joins TRBV10-3 to TRBJ2-2; D is unresolved. Trimming took off 6 bases at V and 4 bases at J, with 15 bases between the two ends. Germline lookup yields CDR1 ENHRY and CDR2 SYGVKD. The CDR3 totals 15 residues. This CDR3 is CAIRVDARGTGELFF. In DNA, the CDR3 is TGTGCCATCAGAGTGGACGCCCGAGGCACCGGGGAGCTGTTTTTT.

The sample holds one count of this clonotype. The gene calls are TRBV5-1 and TRBJ2-4; TRBD2 is a possible D gene (5 bases). This CDR3 is built from 16 residues. V was cut by 4 bases and J by 15 bases, with 29 bases left in between. Germline V gene sequence: CDR1 SGHRS, CDR2 YFSETQ. The CDR3 is CASSPGIRRSSYERYF. The CDR3 bases are TGCGCCAGCAGCCCGGGGATCCGCAGGAGCTCCTACGAGCGGTACTTC.

The rearrangement uses TRBV29-1 and TRBJ1-1, with D perhaps TRBD1 (5 bases). This CDR3 is 12 amino acids long. The germline V gene has CDR1 SQVTM and CDR2 ANQGSEA. Trimming cost V 3 bases and J 6 bases, with 11 bases left between them. DNA for the CDR3: TGCAGCGTTGACCAGGGTTTAGCTGAAGCTTTCTTT. Its translation is CSVDQGLAEAFF. The variable domain in full, with the rest retrieved from reference TRBV29-1 and TRBJ1-1, is SAVISQKPSRDICQRGTSLTIQCQVDSQVTMMFWYRQQPGQSLTLIATANQGSEATYESGFVIDKFPISRPNLTFSTLTVSNMSPEDSSIYLCSVDQGLAEAFFGQGTRLTVV.

This clonotype showed up just a few times. V is TRBV5-8 and J is TRBJ2-1; perhaps TRBD1 as D (6 bases). The DNA matches TRBJ2-7 better at its end, which makes the J call doubtful. The CDR3 consists of 17 residues. Germline assignment: CDR1 SGHTS and CDR2 YDEGEE. Written as DNA, the CDR3 is TGTGCCAGCAGCTTGGGGAGGACAGTAGGGTCCTACAATGAGCAGTACTTC. This codes for CASSLGRTVGSYNEQYF.

The rearrangement links TRBV3-1 to TRBJ2-7; TRBD1 or TRBD2 may be the D gene (5 bases each). The CDR3 consists of 15 residues. CDR1 is LGHDT and CDR2 is YNNKEL in the germline V gene (reference sequence). Trimming shortened V by 0 bases and J by 3 bases, and 12 bases separated the two germline ends. CDR3 protein: CASSQDPGRNYEQYF. DNA for the CDR3: TGTGCCAGCAGCCAAGACCCGGGACGGAACTACGAGCAGTACTTC.

This clonotype was observed a few times. This chain's CDR3 is CATSDDTGSYNEQFF. Written as DNA, the CDR3 is TGTGCCACCAGTGATGACACAGGGTCCTACAATGAGCAGTTCTTC. The J gene is TRBJ2-1, the V gene TRBV24-1; D is possibly TRBD1 (6 bases). Germline V gene data show CDR1 as KGHDR and CDR2 as SFDVKD. CDR3 length: 15 residues. Trimming shortened V by 3 bases and J by 1 base, and 9 bases separated the two germline ends.

The chain joins TRBV6-5 to TRBJ2-7; possibly TRBD2 for D (6 bases). Between the trimmed V and J ends, which lost 2 bases and 4 bases, there was a span of 15 bases. Per the germline V gene, CDR1 is MNHEY and CDR2 is SVGAGI. This CDR3 comprises 15 residues. CDR3 in DNA: TGTGCCAGCAGTTACGTCGGGGCGGGAAGGTACGAGCAGTACTTC. It codes for CASSYVGAGRYEQYF.

V gene TRBV10-2 combines with J gene TRBJ2-7, with 7 bases matching TRBD1. This CDR3 is built from 14 residues. Germline CDR1 and CDR2: WSHSY and SAAADI. V lost 7 bases to trimming and J lost 0 bases; unmatched junction nucleotides: 6. CDR3 bases: TGCGCCAGCATTCAGGGGGTGAGCTCCTACGAGCAGTACTTC. Amino acid sequence: CASIQGVSSYEQYF.

The CDR3 spells CASSPHGSEAFF. The CDR3 DNA is TGTGCCAGCAGCCCACATGGCTCTGAAGCTTTCTTT. V usage is TRBV11-1 and J usage is TRBJ1-1; D is unclear. Germline CDR1 SGHAT, CDR2 FQDESV (reference sequence). There are 12 residues in the CDR3. Trimming removed 5 bases at V and 6 bases at J, with 10 bases between.

The chain carries TRBV2 and TRBJ2-3; 9 nucleotides match TRBD2. Germline V gene sequence: CDR1 SNHLY, CDR2 FYNNEI. CDR3 size: 16 residues. Trimming at V came to 1 base and at J to 5 bases, leaving 7 bases not matched to a gene. The DNA for the CDR3 is TGTGCCAGCAGTGAAGGGGCGGGGGGGCGTGAAGATACGCAGTATTTT. Protein: CASSEGAGGREDTQYF.

This clonotype has only a few counts. The rearrangement uses TRBV12-3 or TRBV12-4 and TRBJ2-3; a possible D gene is TRBD1 (6 bases). The CDR3 runs to 13 residues. With 7 bases removed from V and 3 bases from J, the gap between germline ends came to 11 bases. For the CDR3, the DNA is TGTGCCAGCAATACTCAGGGGACAGATACGCAGTATTTT. Encoded protein: CASNTQGTDTQYF.

The chain links TRBV6-4 to TRBJ1-2; 10 nucleotides match TRBD1. This CDR3 region has 17 residues. Germline CDR1 MRHNA, CDR2 SNTAGT. V lost 0 bases, J lost 7 bases, and 11 bases stayed unmatched. The CDR3 reads CASSDSRGGTGVVGYTF. The CDR3 nucleotides are TGTGCCAGCAGTGACTCGAGAGGTGGGACAGGGGTTGTTGGCTACACCTTC.

This clonotype is classed as medium-sized. The V call is TRBV13, the J call TRBJ2-4; no clear D gene. V lost 0 bases, J lost 5 bases, and 2 bases lay in between. The CDR3 covers 12 residues. The germline CDR1 and CDR2 sequences are PRHDT and FYEKMQ (reference sequence). CDR3 sequence reads: CASSLGENIQYF. CDR3 in DNA: TGTGCCAGCAGCTTAGGGGAAAACATTCAGTACTTC.

This clonotype has more than one count but fewer than ten. The chain combines TRBV4-3 with TRBJ2-7; the D gene is possibly TRBD2 (6 bases). CDR3 size: 13 residues. With 5 bases removed from V and 2 bases from J, the gap between germline ends came to 10 bases. Germline-derived CDR1 and CDR2 are LGHNA and YSLEER. In nucleotides, the CDR3 is TGCGCCAGCAGCGTAAGACTAGCCTACGAGCAGTACTTC. This codes for CASSVRLAYEQYF.

The chain has TRBV10-3 and TRBJ2-5, with 9 bases lining up with TRBD1. The germline CDR1 and CDR2 sequences are ENHRY and SYGVKD. The CDR3 has 15 residues. J was trimmed by 2 bases and V by 4 bases; bases with no gene match: 5. Here the CDR3 reads CAISARTGEQETQYF. As DNA, the CDR3 is TGTGCCATCAGTGCGCGGACAGGGGAACAAGAGACCCAGTACTTC.

The CDR3 DNA reads TGCAGTGCTAGGTGGGGAACAGACACTGAAGCTTTCTTT. Translation: CSARWGTDTEAFF. The J gene is TRBJ1-1, the V gene TRBV20-1; D gene unclear. The CDR3 length is 13 residues. V lost 3 bases, J lost 3 bases, and 11 bases lay in between. Germline V gives CDR1 DFQATT, CDR2 SNEGSKA (reference sequence).

The CDR3 DNA is TGTGCCAGCAGCTTAGCGGGTGGGACAGACACAGATACGCAGTATTTT. This encodes CASSLAGGTDTDTQYF. The V and J genes are TRBV7-2 and TRBJ2-3; 7 bases line up with TRBD1. The V segment lost 0 bases and the J segment 2 bases; nucleotides outside the gene matches: 5. CDR1 SGHTA and CDR2 FQGNSA come from the germline V gene. The CDR3 is 16 amino acids.

This chain uses TRBV10-3 with TRBJ2-5; D might be TRBD2 (6 bases). Germline assignment: CDR1 ENHRY and CDR2 SYGVKD. The CDR3 length is 13 residues. V was pared by 8 bases and J by 4 bases, with 14 bases between. For the CDR3, the DNA is TGTGCCATCTCGATAGCGGTAGGAGAGACCCAGTACTTC. This sequence encodes CAISIAVGETQYF.